This entry concerns a single TCR beta chain. This specimen belongs to a study of long-term antiretroviral therapy in people with HIV. The authors ran the immunoSEQ assay, v3.0, at survey level. Sequenced by immunoSEQ multiplex PCR; TCRdb stores in-frame clones only, minus some. This sample carries about 24,000 clones, roughly 78% of them seen once, and the ten largest clones take 8% to 10%. Trimming pared 4 bases from V and 0 bases from J, leaving 13 bases between. This CDR3 comprises 16 residues. Germline CDR1 is SGHNT and CDR2 is YYREEE (reference sequence). This sequence joins TRBV5-4 and TRBJ2-2; tentatively, D is TRBD1 (5 bases). Sequenced material: unsorted PBMCs, taken 1.2 years after starting antiretroviral therapy. The TCR originated in a woman aged 40 to 50 with HIV. The CDR3 loop is CASSQSSRANTGELFF. CDR3 bases: TGTGCCAGCAGCCAGTCGTCCAGGGCGAACACCGGGGAGCTGTTTTTT.